The sequence of this TCR beta chain was determined in a study of blood T cell repertoires in COVID-19. Study context: From the United States, Italy and Spain came samples of acute and convalescent COVID-19. The cDNA or gDNA used as material had been derived from T cells, B-cell-depleted T cells, or PBMCs.

The CDR3 is 14 amino acids. Trimming cost V 6 bases and J 7 bases; bases outside gene matches: 3. CDR1 KGHDR and CDR2 SFDVKD come from the germline V gene. Here immunoSEQ multiplex PCR was the method, and the copy in TCRdb shows in-frame clones only, minus some. The sample holds around 370,000 clones, 70% to 90% seen once. Participant ages covered about 18 to 95 years across about two dozen US areas. Cohort placement rested on clinical history that participants reported themselves. This clonotype was obtained from a woman under 30 who had recovered from COVID-19. The material sequenced was PBMCs or T cells enriched from blood (not recorded which). V usage is TRBV24-1 and J usage is TRBJ1-6, with 9 positions matching TRBD1. The CDR3 spells CATSSGTGNSPLHF. The CDR3 DNA sequence: TGTGCCACCAGTTCCGGGACAGGGAATTCACCCCTCCACTTT.